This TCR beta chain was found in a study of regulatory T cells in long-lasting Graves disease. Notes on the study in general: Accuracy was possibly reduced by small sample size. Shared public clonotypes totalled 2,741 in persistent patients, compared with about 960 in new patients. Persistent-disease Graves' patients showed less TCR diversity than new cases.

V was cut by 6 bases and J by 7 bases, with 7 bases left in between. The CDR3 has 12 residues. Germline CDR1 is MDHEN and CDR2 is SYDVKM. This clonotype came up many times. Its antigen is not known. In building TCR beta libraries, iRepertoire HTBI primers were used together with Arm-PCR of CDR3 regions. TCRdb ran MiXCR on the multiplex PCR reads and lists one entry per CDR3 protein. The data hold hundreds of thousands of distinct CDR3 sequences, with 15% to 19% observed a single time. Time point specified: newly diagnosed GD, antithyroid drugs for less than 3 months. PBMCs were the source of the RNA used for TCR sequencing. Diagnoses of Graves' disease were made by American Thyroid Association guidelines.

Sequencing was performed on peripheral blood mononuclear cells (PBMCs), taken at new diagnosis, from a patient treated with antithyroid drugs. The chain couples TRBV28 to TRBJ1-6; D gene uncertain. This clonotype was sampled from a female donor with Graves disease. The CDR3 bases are TGTGCCAGCAGCGACGGGAATTCACCCCTCCACTTT. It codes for CASSDGNSPLHF.